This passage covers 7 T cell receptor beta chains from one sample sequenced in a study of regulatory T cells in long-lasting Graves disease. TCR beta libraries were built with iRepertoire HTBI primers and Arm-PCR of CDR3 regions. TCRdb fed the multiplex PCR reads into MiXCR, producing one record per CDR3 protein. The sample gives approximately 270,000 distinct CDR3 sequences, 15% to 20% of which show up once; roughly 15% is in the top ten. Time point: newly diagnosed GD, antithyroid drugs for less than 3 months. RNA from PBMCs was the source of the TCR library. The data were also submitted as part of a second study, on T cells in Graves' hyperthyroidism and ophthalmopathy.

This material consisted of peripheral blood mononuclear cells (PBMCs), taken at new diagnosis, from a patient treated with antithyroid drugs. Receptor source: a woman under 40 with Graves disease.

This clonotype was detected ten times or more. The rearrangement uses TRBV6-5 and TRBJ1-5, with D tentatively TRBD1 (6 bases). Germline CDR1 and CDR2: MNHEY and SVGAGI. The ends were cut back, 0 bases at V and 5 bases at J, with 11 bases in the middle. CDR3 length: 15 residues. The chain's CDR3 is CASSYSTGTDQPQHF. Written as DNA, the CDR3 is TGTGCCAGCAGTTACTCGACAGGAACGGATCAGCCCCAGCATTTT.

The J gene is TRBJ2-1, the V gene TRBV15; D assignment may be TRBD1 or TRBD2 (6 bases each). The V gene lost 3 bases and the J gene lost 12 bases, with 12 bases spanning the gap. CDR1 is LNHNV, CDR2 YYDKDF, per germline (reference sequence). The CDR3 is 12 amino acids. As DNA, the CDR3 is TGTGCCACCAGCAGGGACAGTAGCGGGCAGTTCTTC. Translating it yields CATSRDSSGQFF.

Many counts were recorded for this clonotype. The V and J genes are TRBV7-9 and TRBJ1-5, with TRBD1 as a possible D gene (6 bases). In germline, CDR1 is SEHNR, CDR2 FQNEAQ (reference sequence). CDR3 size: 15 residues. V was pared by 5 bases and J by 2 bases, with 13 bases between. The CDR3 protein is CASSLGGSGNQPQHF. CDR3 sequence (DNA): TGTGCCAGCAGCCTAGGGGGGTCAGGCAATCAGCCCCAGCATTTT.

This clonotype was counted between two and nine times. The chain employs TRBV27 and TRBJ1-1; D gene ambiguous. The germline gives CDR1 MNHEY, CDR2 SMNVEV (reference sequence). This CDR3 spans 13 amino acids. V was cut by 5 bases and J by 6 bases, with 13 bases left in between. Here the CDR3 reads CASSTKGWAEAFF. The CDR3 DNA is TGTGCCAGCAGTACCAAGGGTTGGGCTGAAGCTTTCTTT.

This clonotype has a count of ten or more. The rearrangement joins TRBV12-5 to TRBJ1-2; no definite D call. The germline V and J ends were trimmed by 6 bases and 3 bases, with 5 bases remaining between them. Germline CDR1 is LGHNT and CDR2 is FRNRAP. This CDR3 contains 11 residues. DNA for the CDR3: TGTGCTAGTGGCTCCCACTATGGCTACACCTTC. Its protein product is CASGSHYGYTF. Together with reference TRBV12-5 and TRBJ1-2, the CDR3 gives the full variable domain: DARVTQTPRHKVTEMGQEVTMRCQPILGHNTVFWYRQTMMQGLELLAYFRNRAPLDDSGMPKDRFSAEMPDATLATLKIQPSEPRDSAVYFCASGSHYGYTFGSGTRLTVV.

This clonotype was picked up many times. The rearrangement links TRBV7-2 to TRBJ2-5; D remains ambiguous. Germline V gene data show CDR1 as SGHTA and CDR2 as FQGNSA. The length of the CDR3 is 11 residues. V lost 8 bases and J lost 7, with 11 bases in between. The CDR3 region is CASAIVGTQYF. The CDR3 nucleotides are TGTGCCAGCGCAATTGTGGGGACCCAGTACTTC. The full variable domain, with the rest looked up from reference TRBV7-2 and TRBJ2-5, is GAGVSQSPSNKVTEKGKDVELRCDPISGHTALYWYRQSLGQGLEFLIYFQGNSAPDKSGLPSDRFSAERTGGSVSTLTIQRTQQEDSAVYLCASAIVGTQYFGPGTRLLVL.

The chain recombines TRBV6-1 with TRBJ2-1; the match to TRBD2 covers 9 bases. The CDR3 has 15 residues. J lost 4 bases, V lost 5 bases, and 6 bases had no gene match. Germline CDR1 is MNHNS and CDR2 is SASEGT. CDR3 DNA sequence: TGTGCCAGCAGTAAAAGGACTAGCGAATACAATGAGCAGTTCTTC. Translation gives CASSKRTSEYNEQFF.